This TCR beta chain came from a study of cytomegalovirus exposure and HLA in healthy donors. Study-level results: Later on, an analysis found that several of the most significant clusters appeared to be linked to common viral pathogens, which included parvovirus B19. Reportedly, TCR beta sequences accurately predicted HLA-A and HLA-B alleles in most subjects.

This PCR relied on a set of 60 Vbeta primers and 13 Jbeta primers. Produced via immunoSEQ multiplex PCR; TCRdb's table is partial and in-frame only. This sample has approximately 150,000 clones, with roughly 79% found just once. Germline V CDR1 and CDR2: PRHDT, FYEKMQ (reference sequence). V lost 5 bases, J lost 0 bases, and 10 bases stayed unmatched. CDR3 size: 17 residues. These donors, healthy bone marrow donors, were studied. Turning to this clone: The target antigen is unknown.

The receptor's source is a man between 18 and 35 years old in good health and CMV-seropositive. The rearrangement uses TRBV13 and TRBJ1-1, with TRBD1 identical over 9 bases. The sample comprised PBMCs. CDR3 region: CASSIRQGGSMNTEAFF. The CDR3 nucleotides read TGTGCCAGCAGCATACGACAGGGGGGCTCCATGAACACTGAAGCTTTCTTT.